This TCR beta chain was retrieved from a study of OX40 agonist ivuxolimab in advanced cancers. Study at large: As their treatment, patients were administered ivuxolimab, an agonistic anti-OX40 (CD134) antibody. Intravenous ivuxolimab at 0.01 to 10 mg/kg was given to patients every 2 weeks.

Clones were read by immunoSEQ multiplex PCR, and TCRdb kept only the in-frame ones, dropping some. Among some 100,000 clones listed, around 89% were seen once. There are 13 residues in the CDR3. Trimming removed 3 bases from V and 8 bases from J; junction bases left unmatched: 7. Per the germline V gene, CDR1 is SGDLS and CDR2 is YYNGEE. Specimen: CD4+ or CD8+ T cells sorted from blood, collected in a trial of the OX40 agonist ivuxolimab. The sequence was collected from an adult with an advanced solid tumor such as melanoma, head and neck, liver or kidney cancer. The chain links TRBV9 to TRBJ1-2; 7 nucleotides match TRBD1. CDR3 DNA: TGTGCCAGCAGCGCAGACAGGGCAAGCGGCTACACCTTC. Encoded protein: CASSADRASGYTF.